The entry below gives a single TCR beta chain sequence along with its context. Its antigen is unknown. This sample was taken from a study of T cell responses to AZD1222 COVID-19 vaccine. Findings and limits, study-wide: Recipients of two AZD1222 doses showed rising Spike-specific TCR breadth and depth.

CDR1 is SGHRS, CDR2 YFSETQ, per germline. The CDR3 covers 15 residues. Trimming took off 0 bases at V and 6 bases at J, with 15 bases between the two ends. Libraries were prepared by immunoSEQ multiplex PCR; TCRdb keeps only in-frame clonotypes and omits some of them. The sample shows some 80,000 clones, about 83% of them seen only once. Sequenced here: peripheral blood, sampled on day 0 of AZD1222 vaccination. The sequence was obtained from an adult in good health. This sequence joins TRBV5-1 and TRBJ2-5, with D maybe TRBD1 (5 bases). CDR3 loop: CASSLALGRAKTQYF. DNA for the CDR3: TGCGCCAGCAGCTTGGCTCTCGGCAGGGCGAAGACCCAGTACTTC. The full variable domain, in which reference TRBV5-1 and TRBJ2-5 provide the parts outside the CDR3, is KAGVTQTPRYLIKTRGQQVTLSCSPISGHRSVSWYQQTPGQGLQFLFEYFSETQRNKGNFPGRFSGRQFSNSRSEMNVSTLELGDSALYLCASSLALGRAKTQYFGPGTRLLVL.